This passage covers 21 T cell receptor beta chains from one sample sequenced in a study of identical twins. TCRdb processed the 5' RACE reads anew with MiXCR; each CDR3 protein has one entry. The table records 400,000 to 550,000 distinct CDR3 sequences, roughly a fifth of them present only once. These data were likewise used in another study, on T cells expressing NK-cell markers.

The sample taken for sequencing was CD4+ T cells sorted from blood. The receptors originated from a woman aged 18-29 years in good health.

This clonotype was recorded a few times. This sequence joins TRBV20-1 and TRBJ2-3; the D gene is possibly TRBD1 (6 bases). Germline CDR1 and CDR2: DFQATT and SNEGSKA (reference sequence). The CDR3 covers 14 residues. The ends were cut back, 4 bases at V and 4 bases at J, with 15 bases in the middle. The CDR3 loop reads CSATGTPRADTQYF. In nucleotides, the CDR3 is TGCAGTGCTACAGGGACACCCAGGGCAGATACGCAGTATTTT.

V and J are TRBV5-1 and TRBJ2-4, with D possibly being TRBD2 (5 bases). The germline V and J ends were trimmed by 0 bases and 0 bases, with 13 bases remaining between them. CDR1 SGHRS and CDR2 YFSETQ come from the germline V gene. This CDR3 spans 17 amino acids. CDR3 DNA: TGCGCCAGCAGCTTGGCCATAAGGACTCTAGCCAAAAACATTCAGTACTTC. Residues: CASSLAIRTLAKNIQYF.

The chain uses TRBV6-2 or TRBV6-3 and TRBJ2-6; 9 nucleotides align to TRBD2. V lost 5 bases and J lost 2; bases outside the gene matches: 16. The CDR3 is 20 amino acids. Germline V CDR1 and CDR2: MNHEY, SVGEGT. CDR3: CASSNPPAGGASTGANVLTF. The CDR3 DNA sequence: TGTGCCAGCAGTAACCCCCCTGCGGGGGGGGCATCGACTGGGGCCAACGTCCTGACTTTC.

This clonotype has just a few counts. The rearrangement joins TRBV27 to TRBJ2-1; 9 bases align to TRBD1. With V trimmed by 4 bases and J by 6 bases, 13 bases remained unmatched. The CDR3 consists of 17 residues. CDR1 and CDR2 (germline): MNHEY, SMNVEV (reference sequence). The CDR3 loop is CASSYSTGGLPSNEQFF. The CDR3 coding sequence is TGTGCCAGCAGTTACTCCACAGGGGGCCTTCCTTCCAATGAGCAGTTCTTC.

V and J are TRBV5-1 and TRBJ2-3; no reliable D call. The V and J ends lost 0 bases and 7 bases respectively, with 9 bases between them. The CDR3 totals 13 residues. Per germline, CDR1 SGHRS and CDR2 YFSETQ. The CDR3 loop reads CASSLETVHTQYF. In nucleotides, the CDR3 is TGCGCCAGCAGCTTGGAGACGGTTCATACGCAGTATTTT. The full variable domain, its missing parts supplied by reference TRBV5-1 and TRBJ2-3, is KAGVTQTPRYLIKTRGQQVTLSCSPISGHRSVSWYQQTPGQGLQFLFEYFSETQRNKGNFPGRFSGRQFSNSRSEMNVSTLELGDSALYLCASSLETVHTQYFGPGTRLTVL.

This rearrangement joins TRBV5-1 to TRBJ1-3, with D unclear. The ends were cut back, 5 bases at V and 0 bases at J, with 9 bases in the middle. CDR3 length equals 14 residues. Germline assignment: CDR1 SGHRS and CDR2 YFSETQ. CDR3 DNA: TGCGCCAGCAGGTTAGGGAGCTCTGGAAACACCATATATTTT. Its protein is CASRLGSSGNTIYF.

This clonotype was detected a few times. The rearrangement uses TRBV20-1 and TRBJ2-7; 8 positions match TRBD2. V lost 0 bases and J lost 4; bases outside the gene matches: 5. This CDR3 contains 14 residues. CDR1 and CDR2 from the germline V gene are DFQATT and SNEGSKA (reference sequence). The CDR3 nucleotides are TGCAGTGCTAGAGATACAGCGGGAGCTTACGAGCAGTACTTC. Protein product: CSARDTAGAYEQYF.

This clonotype was observed a handful of times. The J gene is TRBJ1-1, the V gene TRBV25-1; D gene unclear. This CDR3 has 14 residues. Germline V gene sequence: CDR1 MGHDK, CDR2 SYGVNS. With 1 base removed from V and 3 bases from J, the gap between germline ends came to 9 bases. This CDR3 is CASSELGEHTEAFF. The CDR3 bases are TGTGCCAGCAGTGAATTAGGAGAACACACTGAAGCTTTCTTT. Looking up the rest from reference TRBV25-1 and TRBJ1-1 gives the full variable domain: EADIYQTPRYLVIGTGKKITLECSQTMGHDKMYWYQQDPGMELHLIHYSYGVNSTEKGDLSSESTVSRIRTEHFPLTLESARPSHTSQYLCASSELGEHTEAFFGQGTRLTVV.

The chain employs TRBV20-1 and TRBJ1-2; possibly TRBD1 for D (5 bases). The V end was cut by 4 bases, the J end by 4 bases, with 19 bases between. The germline gives CDR1 DFQATT, CDR2 SNEGSKA (reference sequence). The CDR3 spans 15 residues. This CDR3 reads CSATLNPTAFYGYTF. The CDR3 DNA follows: TGCAGTGCTACCCTGAATCCGACAGCATTCTATGGCTACACCTTC.

This clonotype has just a few counts. The chain employs TRBV5-5 and TRBJ1-2; a weak D match, TRBD1 (5 bases). The V end was cut by 0 bases, the J end by 2 bases, with 14 bases between. In germline, CDR1 is SGHKS, CDR2 YYEKEE (reference sequence). The CDR3 spans 16 residues. CDR3 in amino acids: CASSLASAGSNYGYTF. The CDR3 DNA sequence: TGTGCCAGCAGCTTGGCCTCGGCAGGGTCGAACTATGGCTACACCTTC.

This clonotype was counted a few times. The chain carries TRBV18 and TRBJ2-3; D gene uncertain. Trimming cost V 1 base and J 2 bases, with 7 bases left between them. The length of the CDR3 is 14 residues. The V gene's germline CDR1 is KGHSH and CDR2 LQKENI. The CDR3 region is CASSPLRDTDTQYF. Here the CDR3 DNA reads TGTGCCAGCTCACCACTAAGGGACACAGATACGCAGTATTTT.

The chain links TRBV7-2 to TRBJ2-7, with D uncertain. The V gene lost 7 bases and the J gene lost 4 bases, with 11 bases spanning the gap. CDR1 and CDR2 from the germline V gene are SGHTA and FQGNSA. This CDR3 region has 12 residues. CDR3 residues: CASTPVGYEQYF. The CDR3 coding sequence is TGTGCCAGCACCCCTGTGGGATACGAGCAGTACTTC.

The V call is TRBV12-3 or TRBV12-4, the J call TRBJ2-2; tentatively, D is TRBD2 (6 bases). Trimming cost V 2 bases and J 2 bases, with 9 bases left between them. The CDR3 loop spans 15 amino acids. The CDR3 DNA follows: TGTGCCAGCAGTTTATGGGGGGTTAACACCGGGGAGCTGTTTTTT. Translated: CASSLWGVNTGELFF.

V and J are TRBV7-9 and TRBJ1-1; a possible D gene is TRBD1 (5 bases). V lost 3 bases to trimming and J lost 1 base, with 12 bases between them. Germline-derived CDR1 and CDR2 are SEHNR and FQNEAQ (reference sequence). This CDR3 is 15 amino acids long. The CDR3 is CASSFRTGQNTEAFF. Written as DNA, the CDR3 is TGTGCCAGCAGCTTCCGCACAGGCCAGAACACTGAAGCTTTCTTT.

J is TRBJ1-1 and V is TRBV5-6; D possibly corresponds to TRBD1 (5 bases). Germline V gives CDR1 SGHDT, CDR2 YYEEEE. Trimming left V 3 bases short and J 3 bases short, with 15 bases between. The CDR3 extends over 15 amino acids. CDR3 sequence reads: CASSSLGTTYTEAFF. CDR3 nucleotide sequence: TGTGCCAGCAGCTCTCTCGGGACGACGTACACTGAAGCTTTCTTT.

This clonotype was seen only a few times. The chain combines TRBV20-1 with TRBJ2-1; the match to TRBD2 covers 10 bases. The CDR3 has 13 amino acids. Germline values: CDR1 DFQATT, CDR2 SNEGSKA (reference sequence). Trimming cost V 5 bases and J 4 bases; bases outside gene matches: 2. This chain's CDR3 is CSAQGLAYNEQFF. The CDR3 DNA sequence: TGCAGTGCTCAGGGACTAGCGTACAATGAGCAGTTCTTC.

This clonotype has just a few counts. The chain employs TRBV12-3 or TRBV12-4 and TRBJ1-2, with unresolved D. Trimming left V 10 bases short and J 6 bases short, with 12 bases between. The CDR3 runs 11 residues. The CDR3 DNA sequence: TGTGCCATCCAGCCCCCACATGGCTACACCTTC. It is translated as CAIQPPHGYTF.

Concerning this clonotype itself: A read error may be the cause here, since a much bigger clone is one base away. The V call is TRBV5-1, the J call TRBJ2-1; 8 bases are shared with TRBD2. The V segment lost 2 bases and the J segment 4 bases; nucleotides outside the gene matches: 5. CDR1 is SGHRS and CDR2 is YFSETQ in the germline V gene. This CDR3 has 15 amino acids. CDR3 loop: CASSFVAGPYNEQFF. The CDR3 DNA sequence: TGCGCCAGCAGCTTTGTAGCGGGGCCTTACAATGAGCAGTTCTTC.

The rearrangement links TRBV11-2 to TRBJ2-5; a possible D gene is TRBD2 (6 bases). Germline values: CDR1 SGHAT, CDR2 FQNNGV. The CDR3 runs 18 residues. The V end was cut by 5 bases, the J end by 2 bases, with 24 bases between. CDR3 coding DNA: TGTGCCAGCAGCCCCATGCCGGGACTGGGCGCTCCTCAAGAGACCCAGTACTTC. Translation: CASSPMPGLGAPQETQYF. The entire variable domain, with the rest obtained from reference TRBV11-2 and TRBJ2-5, is as follows: EAGVAQSPRYKIIEKRQSVAFWCNPISGHATLYWYQQILGQGPKLLIQFQNNGVVDDSQLPKDRFSAERLKGVDSTLKIQPAKLEDSAVYLCASSPMPGLGAPQETQYFGPGTRLLVL.

A few counts support this clonotype. The gene calls are TRBV20-1 and TRBJ2-7; 9 bases are shared with TRBD2. The germline CDR1 and CDR2 sequences are DFQATT and SNEGSKA (reference sequence). The trim removed 2 bases at V and 2 bases at J, leaving 4 bases unmatched. The CDR3 runs 14 residues. The CDR3 nucleotides are TGCAGTGCTAGACTAGCGGGGAAAACCTACGAGCAGTACTTC. Protein sequence: CSARLAGKTYEQYF.

A word on this clonotype: A read error may produce the germline difference seen at one junction end. The genes are TRBV11-2 and TRBJ2-7, with D tentatively TRBD2 (6 bases). Per the germline V gene, CDR1 is SGHAT and CDR2 is FQNNGV. The CDR3 totals 14 residues. As DNA, the CDR3 is TGTGCCAGCACCTTAGACTTAGCGGTCCACGAGCAGTACTTC. It yields the protein CASTLDLAVHEQYF.